These T cell receptor beta chains were read from a single sample in a study of cytomegalovirus exposure and HLA in healthy donors. Profiling relied on immunoSEQ multiplex PCR, and the TCRdb table lists in-frame clones only, not all of them. The sample holds about 140,000 clones; more than 70% are singletons and the top ten take about 10%. Sequencing input: PBMCs. The receptors shown here come from a man in his late teens or twenties in good health and CMV-seropositive. Both conserved end residues are part of each CDR3. A D gene is named only where the DNA matches it firmly. The size of a clone is reported for some rows only, either as once, few or many, or as a class for expanded clones.

clone_size	d_call	v_call	j_call	cdr3_nt	cdr3_aa
-	-	TRBV19	TRBJ2-2	TGTGCCAGTACCACGGCGGGAAACACCGGGGAGCTGTTTTTT	CASTTAGNTGELFF
once	-	TRBV7-3	TRBJ2-3	TGTGCCAGCAGCTTAACGGGTCGGGAAGGAGGGATTGGCACAGATACGCAGTATTTT	CASSLTGREGGIGTDTQYF
-	-	TRBV5-1	TRBJ2-5	TGCGCCAGCAGCTTGCGACAGAGGCAAGAGACCCAGTACTTC	CASSLRQRQETQYF
-	TRBD1	TRBV18	TRBJ1-2	TGTGCCAGCTCACAATTAGGACAGGGCGATGGCTACACCTTC	CASSQLGQGDGYTF
once	-	TRBV6-5	TRBJ1-1	TGTGCCAGCAGTTACGCGACAGGCTGGGGGAACACTGAAGCTTTCTTT	CASSYATGWGNTEAFF
-	-	TRBV9	TRBJ2-7	TGTGCCAGCAGCGTAGAAAGGGGACACTCCTACGAGCAGTACTTC	CASSVERGHSYEQYF
-	-	TRBV9	TRBJ2-5	TGTGCCAGCAGCGCGTCTCCTGAAAGGGGGACCCAGTACTTC	CASSASPERGTQYF
-	-	TRBV6-5	TRBJ2-3	TGTGCCAGCAGCCCCTCGGATGGAGCGACAGATACGCAGTATTTT	CASSPSDGATDTQYF
once	-	TRBV28	TRBJ1-3	TGTGCCGGACAAGACAGATCCTCTGGAAACACCATATATTTT	CAGQDRSSGNTIYF
-	-	TRBV11-2	TRBJ2-1	TGTGCCAGCAGCTTGGAAGGAGATGAGCAGTTCTTC	CASSLEGDEQFF
-	TRBD1	TRBV6-5	TRBJ1-5	TGTGCCAGTGGAACAGGGGGCTATCAGCCCCAGCATTTT	CASGTGGYQPQHF
-	-	TRBV27	TRBJ1-4	TGTGCCAGCAGTCCCGGGGGGGCGATTAGAGAAAAACTGTTTTTT	CASSPGGAIREKLFF
-	-	TRBV25-1	TRBJ2-2	TGTGCCAGCAGTGACCCTACCGGGGAGCTGTTTTTT	CASSDPTGELFF
-	-	TRBV18	TRBJ2-7	TGTGCCAGCTCAGCGGTGCCGAGCTCCTACGAGCAGTACTTC	CASSAVPSSYEQYF
-	TRBD1	TRBV9	TRBJ1-1	TGTGCCAGCAGCCCAAGGACAGGGGAAGCTTTCTTT	CASSPRTGEAFF
few	-	TRBV28	TRBJ2-1	TGTGCCAGCAGTAGAAGCGGAACCTACAATGAGCAGTTCTTC	CASSRSGTYNEQFF
-	-	TRBV7-3	TRBJ2-7	TGTGCCAGCAGCTTACTTTTCTTACGGGGTAGGGATGGCTACGAGCAGTACTTC	CASSLLFLRGRDGYEQYF
-	-	TRBV29-1	TRBJ2-3	TGCAGCGTTGAACCTCGCTCTGTGGACAGACCAGATACGCAGTATTTT	CSVEPRSVDRPDTQYF
-	TRBD2	TRBV6-1	TRBJ2-1	TGTGCCAGCAGTGTAAGCGGGAGGGGGTATAGTGAGCAGTTCTTC	CASSVSGRGYSEQFF
-	TRBD2	TRBV15	TRBJ2-1	TGTGCCACCAGCCGAGGGACTAGTCCGCAGTTCTTC	CATSRGTSPQFF
once	-	TRBV4-2	TRBJ2-5	TGTGCCAGCAGCCAAGGGATAGCAGCGGCCAGGCCCCTTGGGGAGACCCAGTACTTC	CASSQGIAAARPLGETQYF
few	-	TRBV28	TRBJ2-7	TGTGCCAGCAGTTTCCAGGTCGCCTACGAGCAGTACTTC	CASSFQVAYEQYF